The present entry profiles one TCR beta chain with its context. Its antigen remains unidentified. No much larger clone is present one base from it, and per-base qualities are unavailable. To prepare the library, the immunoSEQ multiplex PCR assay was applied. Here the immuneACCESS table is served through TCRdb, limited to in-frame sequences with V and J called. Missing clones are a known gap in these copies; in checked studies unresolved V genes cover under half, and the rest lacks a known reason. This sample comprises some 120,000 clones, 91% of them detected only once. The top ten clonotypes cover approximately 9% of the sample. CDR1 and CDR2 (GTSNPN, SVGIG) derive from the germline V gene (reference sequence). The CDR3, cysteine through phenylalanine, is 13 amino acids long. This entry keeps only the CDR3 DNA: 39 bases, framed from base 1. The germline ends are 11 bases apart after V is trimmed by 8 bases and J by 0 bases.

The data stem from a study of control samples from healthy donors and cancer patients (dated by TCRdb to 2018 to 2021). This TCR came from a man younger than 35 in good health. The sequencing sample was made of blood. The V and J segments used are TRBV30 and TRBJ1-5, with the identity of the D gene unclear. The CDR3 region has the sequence CATSADSNQPQHF. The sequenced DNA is TGTGCCACCTCTGCAGATAGCAATCAGCCCCAGCATTTT.